This T cell receptor beta chain was identified during a study of regulatory T cells in long-lasting Graves disease. As for the study in general: Over 5 years on antithyroid drugs plus positive TSH receptor antibodies marked Graves' disease as persistent.

The table lists this clonotype with many counts. What it recognizes is unknown. As for time point: persistent/refractory GD, antithyroid drugs over 5 years with positive TRAb. The TCR library was made from RNA that had been extracted from PBMCs in TRIzol. Study findings and constraints: Persistent Graves' patients showed reduced TCR diversity versus newly diagnosed patients. TRBV28 was favored in persistent disease, as were TRBJ1-2 and TRBJ2-5. Accuracy might have suffered from few samples.

Assembly of TCR beta libraries relied on iRepertoire HTBI primers together with Arm-PCR of CDR3 regions. TCRdb processed the multiplex PCR reads anew with MiXCR; each CDR3 protein has one entry. The profile covers around 400,000 distinct CDR3 sequences, with approximately 23% appearing a single time and about 29% taken by the ten largest. There are 13 residues in the CDR3. Between the trimmed V and J ends, which lost 3 bases and 5 bases, there was a span of 10 bases. The germline CDR1 and CDR2 sequences are SGHTA and FQGNSA. The chain employs TRBV7-2 and TRBJ2-5, with TRBD2 as a possible D gene (6 bases). The sample in question was peripheral blood mononuclear cells (PBMCs), obtained when the disease was refractory, from a patient treated with antithyroid drugs. This clonotype was sampled from a woman aged 40 to 50 with Graves disease. CDR3 bases: TGTGCCAGCAGCTTCCTGGAGGGGGAGACCCAGTACTTC. Its translation is CASSFLEGETQYF.